A selection of T cell receptor beta chains follows, all from one sample in a study of immune evolution from preneoplasia to lung adenocarcinoma. The data were produced by immunoSEQ multiplex PCR, yet TCRdb's version contains in-frame clones alone and is incomplete. Among over 6,500 clones listed, around 82% were seen once. Sequenced input: FFPE minimally invasive lung adenocarcinoma tissue. These receptors all come from an elderly person with lung adenocarcinoma. CDR3s include the opening cysteine and the closing phenylalanine or tryptophan. A D gene is named only where the DNA matches it firmly.

J: TRBJ2-7
D: NA
V: TRBV5-1
DNA: TGCGCCAGCAGCTGGCGGGGAACCTACGAGCAGTACTTC
CDR3: CASSWRGTYEQYF

J: TRBJ1-2
D: NA
V: TRBV5-4
DNA: TGTGCCAGCAGCTCAATCTTACAGGGTACAGGGGGCTACACCTTC
CDR3: CASSSILQGTGGYTF

J: TRBJ2-5
D: NA
V: TRBV5-6
DNA: TGTGCCAGCAGCCGGCTCGAGGGACAGACCCAGTACTTC
CDR3: CASSRLEGQTQYF

J: TRBJ1-1
D: TRBD1
V: TRBV6-1
DNA: TGTGCCAGCAGTGCGAGTGGGACAGGGGAAGCTTTCTTT
CDR3: CASSASGTGEAFF

J: TRBJ1-5
D: TRBD1
V: TRBV28
DNA: TGTGCCAGCGCAGATCCAGGGGGCGCGATCCAGCCCCAGCATTTT
CDR3: CASADPGGAIQPQHF

J: TRBJ2-4
D: NA
V: TRBV28
DNA: TGTGCCAGCAGTTTACCTCTCGGGGTAGCCAAAAACATTCAGTACTTC
CDR3: CASSLPLGVAKNIQYF

J: TRBJ2-7
D: TRBD2
V: TRBV29-1
DNA: TGCAGCGTTGAAGTAGGGGGTCTAGCGGGGCAAACCTACGAGCAGTACTTC
CDR3: CSVEVGGLAGQTYEQYF

J: TRBJ2-3
D: NA
V: TRBV11-2
DNA: TGTGCCAGCAGCTTATTTTCCACTAGCACAGATACGCAGTATTTT
CDR3: CASSLFSTSTDTQYF

J: TRBJ2-3
D: NA
V: TRBV11-3
DNA: TGTGCCAGCAGCTTAAAGCAGCTCACAGATATGCAGTATTTT
CDR3: CASSLKQLTDMQYF

J: TRBJ2-7
D: TRBD1
V: TRBV18
DNA: TGTGCCAGCTCACCCCGGACAGGGCTCGGCGAGCAGTACTTC
CDR3: CASSPRTGLGEQYF

J: TRBJ1-1
D: TRBD1
V: TRBV16
DNA: TGTGCCAGCACGGGACAGGGAACCACTGAAGCTTTCTTT
CDR3: CASTGQGTTEAFF

J: TRBJ1-3
D: NA
V: TRBV18
DNA: TGTGCCAGCTCTACAGGGAACTCTGGAAACACCATATATTTT
CDR3: CASSTGNSGNTIYF

J: TRBJ1-5
D: NA
V: TRBV28
DNA: TGTGCCAGCAGAATTCTGGACGGCCCCAATCAGCCCCAGCATTTT
CDR3: CASRILDGPNQPQHF

J: TRBJ1-5
D: NA
V: TRBV4-2
DNA: TGTGCCAGCAGCCAAGTTTCGGGAGACCAGCCCCAGCATTTT
CDR3: CASSQVSGDQPQHF

J: TRBJ2-4
D: TRBD1
V: TRBV28
DNA: TGTGCCAGCAGTTTTGGGCAGGGGGCTCTTCAGTACTTC
CDR3: CASSFGQGALQYF

J: TRBJ2-7
D: TRBD1
V: TRBV4-1
DNA: TGCGCCAGCAGTCGACAGGGATCCTACGAGCAGTACTTC
CDR3: CASSRQGSYEQYF